This TCR beta chain is from a study of blood T cell repertoires in COVID-19 (TCRdb year 2020). At the level of the whole study: Samples from collaborators originated in the United States, Italy and Spain and spanned both the acute and convalescent phases of COVID-19. Where HLA class I and class II types were available, the types were taken from metadata supplied by the sample provider, not from assay-based typing. A freely available public database, intended as a resource for researchers studying the immune response to SARS-CoV-2, is where the repertoires were released. The material from the prospective study consisted of cDNA or gDNA derived from T cells, B-cell-depleted T cells, or PBMCs. The sample metadata nearly always contained a de-identified subject ID, COVID-19 status, age in years and sex. Samples were obtained from the ongoing ImmuneRACE study (first 160 participants) and from 1,000 to 1,500 subjects provided by 6 global collaborators. The dataset comprised deeply sampled blood TCRbeta repertoires from subjects exposed to, actively infected with, or recovered from COVID-19.

This clone has just a few counts. There is no known antigen for this receptor. No much larger clone is present one base from it, and per-base qualities are unavailable. Study-wide findings and limitations: The amount of clinical and demographic metadata varied by source and participant and was provided uncurated.

From cysteine to phenylalanine, the CDR3 is 15 amino acids long. The DNA shown is the 45-base CDR3, in frame from base 1. V is reduced by 6 bases and J by 6 bases, leaving a spacing of 18 bases between them. The germline V gene yields SNHLY for CDR1 and FYNNEI for CDR2. Enrolling through a virtual design, the prospective study's participants ranged in age from roughly 18 to 95 years and lived across more than 20 United States geographic areas. Cohort assignment in the prospective study relied on participant-reported clinical history from a screening survey and a study questionnaire. In the prospective study, mobile phlebotomists collected whole blood, serum and a nasopharyngeal or oropharyngeal swab from each participant. Additional blood draws and questionnaires over an approximately 2-month period could optionally be provided by prospective study participants. Before DNA extraction, prospective study blood samples were shipped either frozen or at room temperature.

The immunoSEQ Assay, a bias-controlled multiplex PCR, was used to amplify TCRbeta CDR3 regions from genomic DNA. Per the source publication's procedure: The number of nucleated cells in each sample was estimated by amplification of reference gene primers within the assay. To quantify the absolute abundance of each unique TCRbeta CDR3 rearrangement, sequence reads were collapsed and filtered. For each sample, productive Simpson clonality was calculated as the square root of Simpson's diversity index over productive rearrangements. Imported from immuneACCESS, the table was reduced by TCRdb to in-frame sequences with V and J called. These copies leave out some clones; in studies compared against another copy, an unresolved V gene accounts for under half, and the cause of the remainder is not known. V, J and clone size are those of that table, while D and trimming were read from the DNA. The sample records hundreds of thousands of clones, around 84% of which are singletons. The ten top clones hold about 4.3% of the sample.

This chain joins TRBV2 to TRBJ1-3; TRBD1 might be the D gene, on 6 matching bases. The sequence came from a man in his thirties or forties with acute COVID-19. Sequences were obtained from PBMCs or T cells enriched from blood (not recorded which). The CDR3 reads CASSLGARTENTIYF. The bases read TGTGCCAGCAGCTTAGGGGCCCGGACAGAAAACACCATATATTTT.